Presented here are 30 T cell receptor beta chains from one specimen sequenced in a study of T cell responses to AZD1222 COVID-19 vaccine. This table comes from immunoSEQ multiplex PCR, and its TCRdb copy is limited to in-frame clones, with some not included. This sample has under 150,000 clones, with about nine tenths found just once. The sample in question was peripheral blood, obtained 28 days after the second AZD1222 dose. The origin of the receptors is an adult who received the AZD1222 COVID-19 vaccine.

The rearrangement joins TRBV20-1 to TRBJ2-5, with D possibly being TRBD1 (6 bases). CDR1 DFQATT and CDR2 SNEGSKA come from the germline V gene (reference sequence). V shed 3 bases and J shed 4 bases, with 18 bases lying between them. This CDR3 region has 15 residues. The CDR3 sequence is CSASAGQTLTETQYF. The CDR3 DNA follows: TGCAGTGCTAGTGCCGGACAGACCCTGACAGAGACCCAGTACTTC.

The gene calls are TRBV9 and TRBJ2-3, with 7 bases matching TRBD2. This CDR3 is 15 amino acids long. With V trimmed by 6 bases and J by 9 bases, 16 bases remained unmatched. Germline V lookup: CDR1 SGDLS, CDR2 YYNGEE. DNA for the CDR3: TGTGCCAGCAATTTAGCGGGCGAGGAGACGGGAACGCAGTATTTT. Translation gives CASNLAGEETGTQYF.

V and J are TRBV6-5 and TRBJ2-7; 8 bases are shared with TRBD1. CDR1 MNHEY and CDR2 SVGAGI come from the germline V gene. CDR3 length: 13 amino acids. Trimming at V came to 1 base and at J to 6 bases, leaving 2 bases not matched to a gene. The CDR3 nucleotides are TGTGCCAGCAGTTACTTACAGGGGGGCGAGCAGTACTTC. Encoded protein: CASSYLQGGEQYF.

As regards this clone: The same CDR3 also results from other DNA sequences found in this sample. The chain carries TRBV6-6 and TRBJ1-3; D unclear. The CDR3 totals 12 residues. Germline V gene data show CDR1 as MNHNY and CDR2 as SVGAGI (reference sequence). The V end lost 6 bases, the J end lost 0 bases, and 3 bases lay between the germline ends. The CDR3, as DNA: TGTGCCAGCAGCCCCTCTGGAAACACCATATATTTT. Translating gives CASSPSGNTIYF.

The chain carries TRBV7-3 and TRBJ2-3; D might be TRBD1 (5 bases). Germline CDR1 reads SGHTA; CDR2 reads FQGTGA. The ends were cut back, 3 bases at V and 2 bases at J, with 12 bases in the middle. CDR3 length equals 15 residues. This CDR3 is CASSFLGAVTDTQYF. CDR3 coding DNA: TGTGCCAGCAGCTTTCTAGGGGCAGTCACAGATACGCAGTATTTT.

The chain recombines TRBV18 with TRBJ1-5; possibly TRBD1 for D (6 bases). Germline V lookup: CDR1 KGHSH, CDR2 LQKENI. Trimming cost V 1 base and J 2 bases, with 6 bases left between them. CDR3 size: 14 residues. CDR3 protein: CASSPQGGNQPQHF. The CDR3 DNA follows: TGTGCCAGCTCACCACAGGGGGGCAATCAGCCCCAGCATTTT.

The V and J genes are TRBV2 and TRBJ2-6; perhaps TRBD2 as D (5 bases). Trimming stripped 6 bases from V and 0 bases from J, with 9 bases between. Germline CDR1 SNHLY, CDR2 FYNNEI. There are 15 residues in the CDR3. The CDR3 nucleotides read TGTGCCAGCAGCGTTGGACTCTCTGGGGCCAACGTCCTGACTTTC. Translated: CASSVGLSGANVLTF.

The chain uses TRBV28 and TRBJ2-3, with 8 bases fitting TRBD2. After removal of 3 bases from V and 1 base from J, the junction contained 3 bases not matched to a gene. CDR3 length: 15 amino acids. The germline V gene has CDR1 MDHEN and CDR2 SYDVKM. The CDR3 bases are TGTGCCAGCAGTTTGCCCGGGGGGGGCACAGATACGCAGTATTTT. It is translated as CASSLPGGGTDTQYF.

This chain uses TRBV30 with TRBJ1-2, with a weak D call TRBD1 (5 bases). The CDR3 extends over 13 amino acids. V was shortened by 4 bases and J by 6 bases, with 15 bases between the two germline ends. In germline, CDR1 is GTSNPN, CDR2 SVGIG (reference sequence). CDR3 sequence (DNA): TGTGCCTGGACCCCGGGACGGCAGAATGGCTACACCTTC. This gives the protein CAWTPGRQNGYTF.

This rearrangement joins TRBV2 to TRBJ1-1; no clear D. The CDR3 is 11 residues long. CDR1 and CDR2 from the germline V gene are SNHLY and FYNNEI. CDR3 amino acids: CGSRLNTEAFF. In DNA, the CDR3 is TGTGGCAGTCGATTGAACACTGAAGCTTTCTTT.

A word on this clone: Because the CDR3's place on the DNA is in doubt, the DNA is left out and the CDR3 is given as listed by TCRdb. The J gene is TRBJ1-4, the V gene TRBV10-3; no check of the table's D call, TRBD1, against the DNA was made. The germline V gene encodes CDR1 ENHRY and CDR2 SYGVKD. The CDR3 length is 16 residues, termini included. CDR3 residues: CAIDRSDRGTAKNCFF.

The chain employs TRBV7-2 and TRBJ2-3, with 8 positions matching TRBD2. Germline trimming cut 1 base from V and 4 bases from J; bases unmatched to any gene: 7. This CDR3 is 16 amino acids long. Germline CDR1 and CDR2: SGHTA and FQGNSA. The CDR3 nucleotides read TGTGCCAGCAGCTTAGGAGCGGGGGCCGGAGCAGATACGCAGTATTTT. It codes for CASSLGAGAGADTQYF. Full variable domain (missing parts from reference TRBV7-2 and TRBJ2-3): GAGVSQSPSNKVTEKGKDVELRCDPISGHTALYWYRQSLGQGLEFLIYFQGNSAPDKSGLPSDRFSAERTGGSVSTLTIQRTQQEDSAVYLCASSLGAGAGADTQYFGPGTRLTVL.

The chain links TRBV9 to TRBJ1-1, with D unclear. This CDR3 is built from 15 residues. V lost 3 bases and J 0 bases, leaving 12 bases between the germline ends. Germline CDR1 and CDR2: SGDLS and YYNGEE. CDR3 in amino acids: CASSAGDIMNTEAFF. In DNA form, the CDR3 reads TGTGCCAGCAGCGCCGGTGACATCATGAACACTGAAGCTTTCTTT.

A note on this clone: Germline and junction disagree at one end, which may indicate a read error. The V gene is TRBV12-3 or TRBV12-4, the J gene TRBJ1-2, with no clear D. The CDR3 runs to 13 residues. The DNA of the CDR3 is TGTGCCAGCGGAGACACCGCTAACTTTGGCTACACCTTC. Translation: CASGDTANFGYTF.

The V gene is TRBV5-5, the J gene TRBJ1-3; possibly TRBD1 for D (5 bases). Germline values: CDR1 SGHKS, CDR2 YYEKEE (reference sequence). Trimming pared 1 base from V and 2 bases from J, leaving 10 bases between. The CDR3 is made up of 15 amino acids. CDR3 in amino acids: CASSLHRSTGNTIYF. The CDR3 bases are TGTGCCAGCAGCTTGCACAGGAGCACTGGAAACACCATATATTTT. Based on the CDR3 plus reference TRBV5-5 and TRBJ1-3, the full variable domain is DAGVTQSPTHLIKTRGQQVTLRCSPISGHKSVSWYQQVLGQGPQFIFQYYEKEERGRGNFPDRFSARQFPNYSSELNVNALLLGDSALYLCASSLHRSTGNTIYFGEGSWLTVV.

The gene calls are TRBV7-2 and TRBJ2-3, with D possibly matching TRBD2 (5 bases). This CDR3 is 14 amino acids long. The germline V gene has CDR1 SGHTA and CDR2 FQGNSA. V was pared by 3 bases and J by 3 bases, with 10 bases between. CDR3 bases: TGTGCCAGCAGCTTGGCGGGTGGAACAGATACGCAGTATTTT. Translating gives CASSLAGGTDTQYF.

V is TRBV7-8 and J is TRBJ1-5; 7 bases fit TRBD1. Looked up from germline, CDR1 is SGHVS and CDR2 is FQNEAQ. Germline trimming cut 1 base from V and 7 bases from J; bases unmatched to any gene: 13. This CDR3 region has 17 residues. CDR3 residues: CASSLGTVGQRNQPQHF. The CDR3 DNA sequence: TGTGCCAGCAGCTTAGGGACTGTGGGACAGAGAAACCAGCCCCAGCATTTT.

The rearrangement uses TRBV5-6 and TRBJ1-3, with a weak D call TRBD1 (6 bases). This CDR3 spans 15 amino acids. Trimming took off 0 bases at V and 4 bases at J, with 11 bases between the two ends. Per the germline V gene, CDR1 is SGHDT and CDR2 is YYEEEE. Here the CDR3 DNA reads TGTGCCAGCAGCTTGGCCAGGGGAATCGGAAACACCATATATTTT. Amino acids: CASSLARGIGNTIYF.

This clone was found once. The rearrangement joins TRBV6-2 or TRBV6-3 to TRBJ1-2, with TRBD1 matching over 10 bases. The CDR3 totals 14 residues. The V gene's germline CDR1 is MNHEY and CDR2 SVGEGT. V trimming: 5 bases; J trimming: 7 bases; junction bases outside the gene matches: 7. CDR3 amino acids: CASSVLGTGAGYTF. CDR3 coding DNA: TGTGCCAGCAGTGTTCTAGGGACAGGGGCTGGCTACACCTTC.

The chain uses TRBV12-5 and TRBJ2-2, with 9 bases that match TRBD1. The CDR3 consists of 17 residues. Germline V CDR1 and CDR2: LGHNT, FRNRAP. The trim removed 6 bases at V and 3 bases at J, leaving 11 bases unmatched. The CDR3 sequence: CASGMDRGHGDTGELFF. The DNA for the CDR3 is TGTGCTAGTGGCATGGACAGGGGCCACGGGGACACCGGGGAGCTGTTTTTT.

The chain carries TRBV7-8 and TRBJ2-3; no reliable D call. Germline lookup yields CDR1 SGHVS and CDR2 FQNEAQ. This CDR3 is built from 14 residues. Trimming took 1 base from V and 3 from J, leaving 8 bases between them. The CDR3 loop is CASSLDHKTDTQYF. The CDR3, as DNA: TGTGCCAGCAGCTTAGATCACAAAACAGATACGCAGTATTTT.

The chain employs TRBV9 and TRBJ1-1, with 8 bases that match TRBD1. After removal of 0 bases from V and 1 base from J, the junction contained 2 bases not matched to a gene. Germline CDR1 and CDR2: SGDLS and YYNGEE. The CDR3 loop spans 15 amino acids. The CDR3, as DNA: TGTGCCAGCAGCGTAGTCGACAGGGGGAACACTGAAGCTTTCTTT. Translating it yields CASSVVDRGNTEAFF.

This clone appeared a single time. The chain carries TRBV7-2 and TRBJ1-5; D is undetermined. This CDR3 spans 13 amino acids. Germline CDR1 is SGHTA and CDR2 is FQGNSA. Trimming removed 4 bases from V and 4 bases from J, with 8 bases in between. The CDR3 coding sequence is TGTGCCAGCAGCTCCCGCCATAATCAGCCCCAGCATTTT. The encoded protein is CASSSRHNQPQHF.

The J gene is TRBJ1-5, the V gene TRBV6-5; D uncertain. Per germline, CDR1 MNHEY and CDR2 SVGAGI. CDR3 length: 15 amino acids. V shed 5 bases and J shed 1 base, with 12 bases lying between them. The CDR3 region has the DNA TGTGCCAGCAGTAGGGAGGCCGGGAGCAATCAGCCCCAGCATTTT. Its translation is CASSREAGSNQPQHF.

This chain links TRBV7-9 with TRBJ2-7, with 7 nucleotides matching TRBD2. Germline-derived CDR1 and CDR2 are SEHNR and FQNEAQ (reference sequence). Trimming at V came to 5 bases and at J to 0 bases, leaving 7 bases not matched to a gene. The CDR3 runs 15 residues. The CDR3 loop is CASSPGASGSYEQYF. Written as DNA, the CDR3 is TGTGCCAGCAGCCCTGGGGCTAGCGGCTCCTACGAGCAGTACTTC.

The rearrangement joins TRBV28 to TRBJ1-2; D not certain. The CDR3 has 13 amino acids. V lost 10 bases and J 0 bases, leaving 12 bases between the germline ends. Germline V CDR1 and CDR2: MDHEN, SYDVKM. CDR3 coding DNA: TGTGCCATAAGAGCCCGGTCTAACTATGGCTACACCTTC. It is translated as CAIRARSNYGYTF.

The chain is built from TRBV18 and TRBJ1-1, with 7 bases aligning to TRBD1. Trimming took 3 bases from V and 8 from J; bases not matched to a gene: 6. This CDR3 is built from 13 residues. Germline lookup yields CDR1 KGHSH and CDR2 LQKENI. CDR3: CASSPRKDREAFF. Written as DNA, the CDR3 is TGTGCCAGCTCACCTAGGAAGGACAGGGAAGCTTTCTTT.

This chain joins TRBV9 and TRBJ2-3; 9 bases line up with TRBD2. This CDR3 spans 16 amino acids. CDR1 SGDLS and CDR2 YYNGEE come from the germline V gene. Germline trimming cut 0 bases from V and 1 base from J; bases unmatched to any gene: 3. The CDR3 DNA sequence: TGTGCCAGCAGCGTAGGGTCTAGCGGGGGCACAGATACGCAGTATTTT. Translation gives CASSVGSSGGTDTQYF.

The chain uses TRBV6-5 and TRBJ1-5, with 8 bases matching TRBD1. This CDR3 is 15 amino acids long. Germline assignment: CDR1 MNHEY and CDR2 SVGAGI. J gave up 1 base and V 4 bases, and 3 bases lay outside the gene matches. CDR3 sequence: CASSSHRGSNQPQHF. CDR3 nucleotides: TGTGCCAGCAGTTCCCACAGGGGGAGCAATCAGCCCCAGCATTTT.

The genes are TRBV18 and TRBJ1-1; 11 nucleotides match TRBD1. The junction had 13 bases not matched to a gene; V was cut back by 3 bases and J by 7 bases. Germline CDR1 and CDR2: KGHSH and LQKENI. This CDR3 contains 17 residues. The CDR3 sequence: CASSPYGQGAAGSEAFF. The CDR3 region has the DNA TGTGCCAGCTCACCGTATGGACAGGGGGCCGCCGGGAGTGAAGCTTTCTTT. Variable domain in full (rest from reference TRBV18 and TRBJ1-1): NAGVMQNPRHLVRRRGQEARLRCSPMKGHSHVYWYRQLPEEGLKFMVYLQKENIIDESGMPKERFSAEFPKEGPSILRIQQVVRGDSAAYFCASSPYGQGAAGSEAFFGQGTRLTVV.